These T cell receptor beta chains were read from a single sample in a study of T cells in Graves' hyperthyroidism and ophthalmopathy. TCRdb itself ran the multiplex PCR reads through MiXCR, one entry per CDR3 protein. The sample lists about 380,000 distinct CDR3 sequences; roughly 20% were seen once. The sequenced material came from blood. The origin of the receptors is a man younger than 35 with Graves' ophthalmopathy. Each CDR3 is given with its conserved first and last residue. A D gene is named only where the DNA matches it firmly. For some rows the clone size is stated as once, few or many, or as a class when expanded; others skip it.

DNA: TGTGCCAGCAGTGACCCGACGGGGGGCGGAGAGACCCAGTACTTC
CDR3: CASSDPTGGGETQYF
V: TRBV2
size: many
J: TRBJ2-5
D: -

DNA: TGTGCCGCCGGGACTAGCTCCTACAATGAGCAGTTCTTC
CDR3: CAAGTSSYNEQFF
V: TRBV6-1
size: -
J: TRBJ2-1
D: TRBD2

DNA: TGTGCCAGCTACCCAGGGGGGCCTGAGCAGTTCTTC
CDR3: CASYPGGPEQFF
V: TRBV28
size: many
J: TRBJ2-1
D: -

DNA: TGTGCCAGCAGTGAGTTCGGACAGGGGGATGGCTACACCTTC
CDR3: CASSEFGQGDGYTF
V: TRBV6-1
size: many
J: TRBJ1-2
D: TRBD1

DNA: TGTGCCAGCTCACTAGGGACAGACTTCTCCTACAATGAGCAGTTCTTC
CDR3: CASSLGTDFSYNEQFF
V: TRBV18
size: -
J: TRBJ2-1
D: TRBD1

DNA: TGTGCCAGCAGTTTAGACCGGGTTTACACAGATACGCAGTATTTT
CDR3: CASSLDRVYTDTQYF
V: TRBV12-3/TRBV12-4
size: few
J: TRBJ2-3
D: -

DNA: TGCAGTGCTGGAGGCGGGCGGGCTAGCACAGATACGCAGTATTTT
CDR3: CSAGGGRASTDTQYF
V: TRBV20-1
size: few
J: TRBJ2-3
D: -

DNA: TGCGCCAGCAGCTCTGGACAGGGAGAGACCCAGTACTTC
CDR3: CASSSGQGETQYF
V: TRBV5-1
size: many
J: TRBJ2-5
D: TRBD1

DNA: TGTGCCAGCAGCCAAGAGGGGGGGGCTTCAGACTCTGGAAACACCATATATTTT
CDR3: CASSQEGGASDSGNTIYF
V: TRBV3-1
size: few
J: TRBJ1-3
D: -

DNA: TGTGCCAGCAGTCGGCCCAGGGGGTACCAAGGGACCCAGTACTTC
CDR3: CASSRPRGYQGTQYF
V: TRBV6-2/TRBV6-3
size: -
J: TRBJ2-5
D: TRBD1

DNA: TGTGCCACCAGTGATCCCACCTATGCGGCTGGGGAGATCCAGTACTTC
CDR3: CATSDPTYAAGEIQYF
V: TRBV24-1
size: -
J: TRBJ2-5
D: -

DNA: TGTGCCAGCAGCTTAGATCGTTTTCACGGCAGCTATAATTCACCCCTCCACTTT
CDR3: CASSLDRFHGSYNSPLHF
V: TRBV7-3
size: -
J: TRBJ1-6
D: -

DNA: TGTGCCAGCAGTGATACGGGAGTTTGGGGTGGCTACACCTTC
CDR3: CASSDTGVWGGYTF
V: TRBV6-1
size: -
J: TRBJ1-2
D: -

DNA: TGTGCCAGTAGTCCCGACAGGGGAGGCACCTACGAGCAGTACTTC
CDR3: CASSPDRGGTYEQYF
V: TRBV19
size: -
J: TRBJ2-7
D: TRBD1

DNA: TGTGCCAGCAGCGTAGGCGGGGGGGCTCAAGAGACCCAGTACTTC
CDR3: CASSVGGGAQETQYF
V: TRBV9
size: many
J: TRBJ2-5
D: TRBD2

DNA: TGTGCCAGCAGTTTGCGGGTACTCCAAGAGACCCAGTACTTC
CDR3: CASSLRVLQETQYF
V: TRBV28
size: many
J: TRBJ2-5
D: -

DNA: TGCGCCAGCAGCGCCTCAACTAGACGGAACACTGAAGCTTTCTTT
CDR3: CASSASTRRNTEAFF
V: TRBV5-1
size: many
J: TRBJ1-1
D: -

DNA: TGTGCCAGCAGGATGGGACAGGGGGAAGGGCCCCAGCATTTT
CDR3: CASRMGQGEGPQHF
V: TRBV2
size: few
J: TRBJ1-5
D: TRBD1

DNA: TGTGCCAGCAGCCAAGAAACCCCCTCTACGCGGTTCTTC
CDR3: CASSQETPSTRFF
V: TRBV3-1
size: many
J: TRBJ2-1
D: -

DNA: TGTGCCAGCAGTTCCTCAGGGAATTGGGAAGAGACCCAGTACTTC
CDR3: CASSSSGNWEETQYF
V: TRBV6-1
size: many
J: TRBJ2-5
D: -

DNA: TGCGCCAGCAGCTTAGGACTAGCGGGGGGCGACGGTGAGCAGTTCTTC
CDR3: CASSLGLAGGDGEQFF
V: TRBV5-1
size: few
J: TRBJ2-1
D: TRBD2

DNA: TGCAGTGCTTCCGGGGACAGGGGTGGCACTGAAGCTTTCTTT
CDR3: CSASGDRGGTEAFF
V: TRBV20-1
size: many
J: TRBJ1-1
D: TRBD1

DNA: TGCAGTGCTCTTCCGACAGGCTCCTACGAGCAGTACTTC
CDR3: CSALPTGSYEQYF
V: TRBV20-1
size: many
J: TRBJ2-7
D: -

DNA: TGCGCCAGCAGCCAAGCATATGGCGGCAGGGGGTGGCAGCCCCAGCATTTT
CDR3: CASSQAYGGRGWQPQHF
V: TRBV4-1
size: few
J: TRBJ1-5
D: TRBD1

DNA: TGTGCCAGCAGCCGCCCGGGACAGAGCACAGATACGCAGTATTTT
CDR3: CASSRPGQSTDTQYF
V: TRBV3-1
size: -
J: TRBJ2-3
D: TRBD1

DNA: TGTGCCAGCAGTGAACGCCAGGGCCTTGCCTATGGCTACACCTTC
CDR3: CASSERQGLAYGYTF
V: TRBV27
size: -
J: TRBJ1-2
D: -

DNA: TGTGCCAGCAGCTTAGAGCGCGGTCAGCTGTCCTACGAGCAGTACTTC
CDR3: CASSLERGQLSYEQYF
V: TRBV7-9
size: many
J: TRBJ2-7
D: -

DNA: TGTGCCACCAGCATCTTAGCCTCCCAAGCCCACGAGCAGTACTTC
CDR3: CATSILASQAHEQYF
V: TRBV15
size: many
J: TRBJ2-7
D: -

DNA: TGTGCCAGCAGCCATCCGCGGGCCCCCAATGAGCAGTTCTTC
CDR3: CASSHPRAPNEQFF
V: TRBV14
size: -
J: TRBJ2-1
D: -

DNA: TGTGCCAGCAGCTTCAGGACTAGCGGGTTAAATGAGCAGTTCTTC
CDR3: CASSFRTSGLNEQFF
V: TRBV11-3
size: -
J: TRBJ2-1
D: TRBD2

DNA: TGTGCCAGCAGACGTCGGACTCCAAGCATCGAAGAGACCCAGTACTTC
CDR3: CASRRRTPSIEETQYF
V: TRBV28
size: -
J: TRBJ2-5
D: -

DNA: TGTGCCACCAGGGGGGGGATGAACACTGAAGCTTTCTTT
CDR3: CATRGGMNTEAFF
V: TRBV24-1
size: many
J: TRBJ1-1
D: -

DNA: TGTGCCATCAGTGATTCCGGAAAGATGGTGGGGGGCACTGAGCAGTTCTTC
CDR3: CAISDSGKMVGGTEQFF
V: TRBV10-3
size: -
J: TRBJ2-1
D: -

DNA: TGTGCCAGCAGCTTGTTGACAGGGGGCCCGTATAGTGGCAATCAGCCCCAGCATTTT
CDR3: CASSLLTGGPYSGNQPQHF
V: TRBV5-6
size: -
J: TRBJ1-5
D: TRBD1

DNA: TGCGCCAGCAGTCGAGACGGACCCACAGATACGCAGTATTTT
CDR3: CASSRDGPTDTQYF
V: TRBV10-1
size: many
J: TRBJ2-3
D: -

DNA: TGCGCCAGCAGCCAAGTTATAGGGAACCACGAGCAGTACTTC
CDR3: CASSQVIGNHEQYF
V: TRBV4-1
size: -
J: TRBJ2-7
D: -

DNA: TGTGCCAGCAGGACCGGATCCGACTCCTACAATGAGCAGTTCTTC
CDR3: CASRTGSDSYNEQFF
V: TRBV9
size: -
J: TRBJ2-1
D: -

DNA: TGTGCCAGCAGCGGTGACAGGGCTGGGGCCAACGTCCTGACTTTC
CDR3: CASSGDRAGANVLTF
V: TRBV9
size: -
J: TRBJ2-6
D: TRBD1

DNA: TGTGCCAGCAGTGACCTGACGGGGAGCTCCTACAATGAGCAGTTCTTC
CDR3: CASSDLTGSSYNEQFF
V: TRBV5-6
size: few
J: TRBJ2-1
D: -

DNA: TGCGCCAGCAGCGGGGGGGACACAGATACGCAGTATTTT
CDR3: CASSGGDTDTQYF
V: TRBV4-1
size: many
J: TRBJ2-3
D: TRBD2

DNA: TGCGCCAGCAGCCAAGGAGTGTATGATGGCTACACCTTC
CDR3: CASSQGVYDGYTF
V: TRBV4-1
size: -
J: TRBJ1-2
D: -

DNA: TGTGCCAGCAGTCAGGCGCCCCATACTGAAGCTTTCTTT
CDR3: CASSQAPHTEAFF
V: TRBV7-6
size: -
J: TRBJ1-1
D: -

DNA: TGTGCCAGCAGTCTCGAGACAGTCTATAATTCACCCCTCCACTTT
CDR3: CASSLETVYNSPLHF
V: TRBV2
size: -
J: TRBJ1-6
D: -

DNA: TGTGCCAGCAGACTATCTAGCGGGGGGGCCGACGGGGAGCTGTTTTTT
CDR3: CASRLSSGGADGELFF
V: TRBV7-9
size: -
J: TRBJ2-2
D: TRBD2